The 31 T cell receptor beta chains below all came from one sample that was sequenced in a study of blood T cells in healthy people across ages. Primed by a sample-barcoded 5' primer and a J-beta primer mix, a second PCR proceeded for roughly 7 to 12 cycles. TCRdb itself ran the 5' RACE reads through MiXCR, one entry per CDR3 protein. The table includes 700,000 to 1,000,000 distinct CDR3 sequences, 40% to 50% detected once. The sequencing input was blood. These receptors were obtained from a man aged 55 to 69 in good health.

This clonotype has just a few counts. V and J are TRBV7-2 and TRBJ2-7; TRBD1 is a possible D gene (7 bases). The CDR3 runs to 11 residues. Per germline, CDR1 SGHTA and CDR2 FQGNSA. Trimming took 4 bases from V and 12 from J, leaving 13 bases between them. The CDR3 spells CASSSGGLLYF. CDR3 bases: TGTGCCAGCAGCTCAGGGGGGTTACTGTACTTC.

This clonotype was counted only a few times. This chain joins TRBV20-1 and TRBJ2-5, with 11 bases identical to TRBD2. V trimming: 6 bases; J trimming: 0 bases; junction bases outside the gene matches: 9. This CDR3 spans 16 amino acids. Germline-derived CDR1 and CDR2 are DFQATT and SNEGSKA (reference sequence). The CDR3 protein is CSAGGPSGGNQETQYF. The CDR3 DNA is TGCAGTGCAGGTGGCCCTAGCGGGGGGAACCAAGAGACCCAGTACTTC.

As for this clonotype: With a much larger clone just one base away, this may be a read error. J is TRBJ2-5 and V is TRBV29-1; D is unclear. The V and J ends lost 4 bases and 4 bases respectively, with 10 bases between them. Germline values: CDR1 SQVTM, CDR2 ANQGSEA. This CDR3 comprises 12 residues. The CDR3 nucleotides are TGCAGCGTTGGAGCATTGGGAGAGACCCAGTACTTC. Translating it yields CSVGALGETQYF.

In its sample, this clonotype was seen a few times. V and J are TRBV6-1 and TRBJ2-7, with a tentative D call TRBD1 (5 bases). In germline, CDR1 is MNHNS, CDR2 SASEGT. CDR3 size: 15 residues. With 4 bases removed from V and 1 base from J, the gap between germline ends came to 14 bases. The CDR3 here is CASSVYGTGSYEQYF. The CDR3 DNA follows: TGTGCCAGCAGTGTTTATGGTACAGGTTCCTACGAGCAGTACTTC.

The sample holds a few counts of this clonotype. V is TRBV20-1 and J is TRBJ1-2; unclear D gene. Trimming took 5 bases from V and 4 from J, leaving 11 bases between them. The CDR3 is 12 amino acids. Germline loops: CDR1 DFQATT, CDR2 SNEGSKA (reference sequence). The CDR3, as DNA: TGCAGTGCTGGCGTTAACATCTATGGCTACACCTTC. Residues: CSAGVNIYGYTF.

This sequence joins TRBV6-6 and TRBJ1-5; D is unclear. The CDR3 loop spans 15 amino acids. Germline CDR1 is MNHNY and CDR2 is SVGAGI (reference sequence). V was pared by 5 bases and J by 10 bases, with 21 bases between. The CDR3 DNA sequence: TGTGCCAGCAGTCCCCCGGGGAGGAGCCAAGGTCCCCAGCATTTT. It yields the protein CASSPPGRSQGPQHF.

This clonotype appeared many times. The gene calls are TRBV6-5 and TRBJ2-7, with 11 bases identical to TRBD1. V lost 6 bases to trimming and J lost 1 base; unmatched junction nucleotides: 5. CDR1 is MNHEY, CDR2 SVGAGI, per germline. The CDR3 spans 15 residues. The CDR3 DNA sequence: TGTGCCAGCAGAACGGACAGGGGGCTATCCTACGAGCAGTACTTC. Amino acid sequence: CASRTDRGLSYEQYF.

V is TRBV20-1 and J is TRBJ2-7, with D unclear. With 3 bases removed from V and 0 bases from J, the gap between germline ends came to 15 bases. The CDR3 consists of 15 residues. Looked up from germline, CDR1 is DFQATT and CDR2 is SNEGSKA (reference sequence). The CDR3 DNA reads as TGCAGTGCTAGTGCTCCAGAGGCCCTCTCCTACGAGCAGTACTTC. It is translated as CSASAPEALSYEQYF.

The V gene is TRBV5-1, the J gene TRBJ2-5; 10 bases align to TRBD1. Near its end, the DNA agrees better with TRBJ2-7, so the J call may be wrong. The CDR3 is 15 amino acids. Germline V gene data show CDR1 as SGHRS and CDR2 as YFSETQ. CDR3 in amino acids: CASSWGTGVDYEQYF. Written as DNA, the CDR3 is TGCGCCAGCAGCTGGGGGACAGGGGTGGACTACGAGCAGTACTTC.

CDR3 protein: CASSQDRLPEAFF. CDR3 sequence (DNA): TGTGCCAGCAGCCAAGACAGGCTACCCGAAGCTTTCTTT. The chain recombines TRBV3-1 with TRBJ1-1, with D uncertain. CDR1 and CDR2 (germline): LGHDT, YNNKEL (reference sequence). This CDR3 is built from 13 residues. The V end was cut by 0 bases, the J end by 8 bases, with 10 bases between.

This clonotype was detected only a few times. The J gene is TRBJ2-7, the V gene TRBV7-2, with 16 nucleotides matching TRBD2. The CDR3 is 17 amino acids. Trimming removed 3 bases from V and 6 bases from J; junction bases left unmatched: 8. Germline V lookup: CDR1 SGHTA, CDR2 FQGNSA. CDR3 protein: CASSFRGTSGGAGEQYF. CDR3 nucleotides: TGTGCCAGCAGCTTTCGTGGGACTAGCGGGGGGGCGGGCGAGCAGTACTTC. The complete variable domain, with remaining parts taken from reference TRBV7-2 and TRBJ2-7, reads GAGVSQSPSNKVTEKGKDVELRCDPISGHTALYWYRQSLGQGLEFLIYFQGNSAPDKSGLPSDRFSAERTGGSVSTLTIQRTQQEDSAVYLCASSFRGTSGGAGEQYFGPGTRLTVT.

The rearrangement links TRBV14 to TRBJ2-5; 11 nucleotides align to TRBD2. Judging by the DNA end, TRBJ2-4 fits better; the J call may be wrong. The CDR3 has 17 amino acids. Germline-derived CDR1 and CDR2 are SGHDN and FVKESK. The CDR3 is CASSQDVSGGAWNIQYF. DNA for the CDR3: TGTGCCAGCAGCCAAGATGTTAGCGGGGGGGCTTGGAACATTCAGTACTTC.

In this sample, this clonotype turned up a few times. V usage is TRBV7-2 and J usage is TRBJ1-2, with 7 nucleotides matching TRBD1. This CDR3 comprises 13 residues. J was trimmed by 4 bases and V by 4 bases; bases with no gene match: 3. Germline V lookup: CDR1 SGHTA, CDR2 FQGNSA. CDR3 DNA: TGTGCCAGCAGCTGGGACAGCCTCTATGGCTACACCTTC. Its translation: CASSWDSLYGYTF. Full variable domain (missing parts from reference TRBV7-2 and TRBJ1-2): GAGVSQSPSNKVTEKGKDVELRCDPISGHTALYWYRQSLGQGLEFLIYFQGNSAPDKSGLPSDRFSAERTGGSVSTLTIQRTQQEDSAVYLCASSWDSLYGYTFGSGTRLTVV.

This clonotype has a count of ten or more. The chain couples TRBV13 to TRBJ2-1; no clear D. Germline V gives CDR1 PRHDT, CDR2 FYEKMQ (reference sequence). Deletions cut 3 bases from V and 1 base from J, with 7 bases between. The CDR3 runs 14 residues. CDR3: CASSLGQSYNEQFF. The CDR3 region has the DNA TGTGCCAGCAGCTTGGGTCAGTCCTACAATGAGCAGTTCTTC.

This chain connects TRBV20-1 to TRBJ1-1; no clear D. The CDR3 totals 14 residues. Trimming stripped 6 bases from V and 2 bases from J, with 16 bases between. Germline V gene sequence: CDR1 DFQATT, CDR2 SNEGSKA (reference sequence). CDR3: CSAPPMVHNTEAFF. The CDR3 DNA reads TGCAGTGCCCCTCCTATGGTGCATAACACTGAAGCTTTCTTT.

V usage is TRBV20-1 and J usage is TRBJ2-6; D call uncertain. The germline V gene has CDR1 DFQATT and CDR2 SNEGSKA (reference sequence). CDR3 length equals 13 residues. V was trimmed by 6 bases and J by 0 bases, leaving 6 bases between them. The chain's CDR3 is CSAVNSGANVLTF. The DNA of the CDR3 is TGCAGTGCGGTGAACTCTGGGGCCAACGTCCTGACTTTC.

The genes are TRBV5-1 and TRBJ2-1; a possible D gene is TRBD1 (6 bases). Per germline, CDR1 SGHRS and CDR2 YFSETQ. This CDR3 spans 13 amino acids. The germline V and J ends were trimmed by 5 bases and 9 bases, with 15 bases remaining between them. CDR3 residues: CASRYTGSGEQFF. Here the CDR3 DNA reads TGCGCCAGCAGGTATACAGGGAGTGGTGAGCAGTTCTTC.

Comment on this clonotype: Germline is not matched at one junction end, which may reflect a read error. The rearrangement joins TRBV7-3 to TRBJ1-5; 9 nucleotides agree with TRBD1. This CDR3 is built from 15 residues. The V gene's germline CDR1 is SGHTA and CDR2 FQGTGA. CDR3 loop: CVSSSGTGKNQPQHF. The CDR3 DNA is TGTGTCAGCAGCTCAGGGACAGGGAAGAATCAGCCCCAGCATTTT. Supplemented by reference TRBV7-3 and TRBJ1-5, the full variable domain reads GAGVSQTPSNKVTEKGKYVELRCDPISGHTALYWYRQSLGQGPEFLIYFQGTGAADDSGLPNDRFFAVRPEGSVSTLKIQRTERGDSAVYLCVSSSGTGKNQPQHFGDGTRLSIL.

V gene TRBV10-3 combines with J gene TRBJ1-1; D gene uncertain. Trimming pared 2 bases from V and 5 bases from J, leaving 12 bases between. This CDR3 is built from 14 residues. Germline CDR1 ENHRY, CDR2 SYGVKD. In DNA form, the CDR3 reads TGTGCCATCAGTGAGCCAAGGGTTTCTACTGAAGCTTTCTTT. Translating gives CAISEPRVSTEAFF.

The chain couples TRBV27 to TRBJ1-6, with unresolved D. Trimming removed 3 bases from V and 10 bases from J, with 7 bases in between. This CDR3 is built from 12 residues. The germline gives CDR1 MNHEY, CDR2 SMNVEV (reference sequence). DNA for the CDR3: TGTGCCAGCAGTTTCTTTGAATCACCCCTCCACTTT. This translates into CASSFFESPLHF.

The chain has TRBV6-5 and TRBJ2-7; possible D gene TRBD1, 5 bases. V was cut by 5 bases and J by 2 bases, with 13 bases left in between. Germline assignment: CDR1 MNHEY and CDR2 SVGAGI. This CDR3 spans 14 amino acids. The CDR3 DNA is TGTGCCAGCAGTGACCGGACACCAGCCTACGAGCAGTACTTC. This translates into CASSDRTPAYEQYF.

The chain links TRBV5-1 to TRBJ2-2, with D perhaps matching TRBD2 (5 bases). Germline-derived CDR1 and CDR2 are SGHRS and YFSETQ. V shed 6 bases and J shed 2 bases, with 17 bases lying between them. This CDR3 spans 16 amino acids. This chain's CDR3 is CASKLESRTNTGELFF. The CDR3 DNA follows: TGCGCCAGCAAACTGGAGTCCCGGACTAACACCGGGGAGCTGTTTTTT.

This clonotype was seen a handful of times. The V and J genes are TRBV4-3 and TRBJ2-3; 8 nucleotides match TRBD2. The CDR3 has 16 amino acids. Per germline, CDR1 LGHNA and CDR2 YSLEER. Losses at the gene ends were 2 bases for V and 0 bases for J; bases not matched to a gene: 4. As DNA, the CDR3 is TGCGCCAGCAGCCAATCCGGCGGGGGGAGCACAGATACGCAGTATTTT. Its protein product is CASSQSGGGSTDTQYF.

This chain links TRBV5-1 with TRBJ2-5, with D tentatively TRBD2 (6 bases). The CDR3 is 14 residues long. Between the trimmed V and J ends, which lost 4 bases and 1 base, there was a span of 11 bases. From germline, CDR1 is SGHRS and CDR2 YFSETQ. The DNA of the CDR3 is TGCGCCAGCAGCACTGGAGGGGTCCAAGAGACCCAGTACTTC. Residues: CASSTGGVQETQYF.

The V and J genes are TRBV4-1 and TRBJ2-6; D gene unclear. Germline V lookup: CDR1 MGHRA, CDR2 YSYEKL. This CDR3 is built from 17 residues. Trimming removed 4 bases from V and 0 bases from J, with 13 bases in between. The CDR3 nucleotides read TGCGCCAGCAGCCTAGCCAGTTGGGACTCTGGGGCCAACGTCCTGACTTTC. This codes for CASSLASWDSGANVLTF.

This clonotype was recorded a few times. The rearrangement links TRBV4-3 to TRBJ2-5; D may be TRBD2 (6 bases). In germline, CDR1 is LGHNA, CDR2 YSLEER. V was trimmed by 0 bases and J by 3 bases, leaving 11 bases between them. This CDR3 comprises 15 residues. CDR3 sequence reads: CASSQEVGGEETQYF. Here the CDR3 DNA reads TGCGCCAGCAGCCAAGAAGTCGGCGGGGAAGAGACCCAGTACTTC.

With respect to this clonotype: One junction end does not reproduce the germline sequence, and a read error may be involved. V and J are TRBV3-1 and TRBJ2-3; D may be TRBD1 (6 bases). The CDR3 is 14 amino acids. The germline CDR1 and CDR2 sequences are LGHDT and YNNKEL (reference sequence). CDR3: CASSQDWTADTRYF. CDR3 sequence (DNA): TGTGCCAGCAGCCAAGATTGGACAGCAGATACGCGGTATTTT.

This clonotype occurred a few times. This chain joins TRBV6-2 or TRBV6-3 and TRBJ2-1; the D is unclear. Trimming shortened V by 0 bases and J by 9 bases, and 9 bases separated the two germline ends. The CDR3 runs to 13 residues. CDR1 and CDR2 from the germline V gene are MNHEY and SVGEGT. The CDR3 DNA is TGTGCCAGCAGTTACTCGGCCTTGAGTGAGCAGTTCTTC. The encoded protein is CASSYSALSEQFF.

The chain carries TRBV16 and TRBJ2-7; TRBD2 is a possible D gene (5 bases). This CDR3 comprises 16 residues. Germline loops: CDR1 KGHSY, CDR2 FQNENV. V was clipped by 0 bases and J by 5 bases, with 17 bases between them. The CDR3 spells CASSQSRDRDENEQYF. The CDR3 bases are TGTGCCAGCAGCCAATCGAGGGATCGAGATGAAAACGAGCAGTACTTC.

The chain couples TRBV7-2 to TRBJ2-5; D not resolved. V lost 6 bases and J lost 4, with 9 bases in between. Germline loops: CDR1 SGHTA, CDR2 FQGNSA. This CDR3 region has 12 residues. CDR3: CASRKDSETQYF. The CDR3 DNA is TGTGCCAGCAGAAAAGATTCAGAGACCCAGTACTTC.

The genes are TRBV21-1 and TRBJ2-4; the table's D call, TRBD1, was not checked against the DNA. TRBV21-1 is assigned pseudogene status. There are 14 residues in the CDR3. CDR3 sequence: CASRRGGAKNIQYF. The CDR3 DNA reads as TGTGCCAGCAGACGAGGGGGGGCCAAAAACATTCAGTACTTC.